A single sample is the source of the 28 T cell receptor beta chains below, sequenced in a study of shared clonotypes between healthy human individuals. Naive CD8 cells were CD45RO-negative, positively selected for CCR7, excluding terminally differentiated effector memory CD45RA+ cells. Sequencing was performed with immunoSEQ multiplex PCR; in TCRdb, only in-frame clones are kept and a portion is missing. The table has around 650,000 clones, approximately 96% seen once. Sequencing was performed on naive CD8+ T cells sorted from blood. These receptors were taken from a woman aged 25 to 39 in good health.

This clone was counted a few times. V is TRBV13 and J is TRBJ2-2, with unresolved D. V lost 6 bases and J lost 7, with 9 bases in between. Germline V gene data show CDR1 as PRHDT and CDR2 as FYEKMQ (reference sequence). This CDR3 is built from 12 residues. CDR3 region: CASRKANGELFF. CDR3 nucleotide sequence: TGTGCCAGCAGGAAGGCTAACGGGGAGCTGTTTTTT.

CDR3 sequence reads: CASSQRFTGTETQYF. The DNA for the CDR3 is TGCGCCAGCAGCCAACGTTTTACAGGGACAGAGACCCAGTACTTC. This sequence joins TRBV4-1 and TRBJ2-7; the D gene is possibly TRBD1 (6 bases). Judging by the DNA end, TRBJ2-5 fits better; the J call may be wrong. Germline V CDR1 and CDR2: MGHRA, YSYEKL. The CDR3 has 15 amino acids.

The V call is TRBV9, the J call TRBJ2-5; D call uncertain. V dropped 4 bases and J dropped 5 bases, with 15 bases sitting between them. The CDR3 totals 14 residues. Germline CDR1 reads SGDLS; CDR2 reads YYNGEE. CDR3 loop: CASSNGGLGETQYF. The DNA for the CDR3 is TGTGCCAGCAGCAACGGCGGCCTGGGGGAGACCCAGTACTTC.

The chain joins TRBV7-2 to TRBJ2-7; D gene uncertain. The CDR3 length is 12 residues. Trimming removed 1 base from V and 10 bases from J, with 11 bases in between. Per the germline V gene, CDR1 is SGHTA and CDR2 is FQGNSA. The DNA of the CDR3 is TGTGCCAGCAGCTTAGACAGCGTAATACAGTACTTC. Its protein product is CASSLDSVIQYF.

On this clone: The sample has other DNA sequences that encode this CDR3 too. The rearrangement links TRBV4-1 to TRBJ2-7; D not resolved. V was shortened by 1 base and J by 0 bases, with 7 bases between the two germline ends. The CDR3 extends over 14 amino acids. Germline-derived CDR1 and CDR2 are MGHRA and YSYEKL. CDR3 bases: TGCGCCAGCAGCCAAGCCGCCCACTCCTACGAGCAGTACTTC. This encodes CASSQAAHSYEQYF.

The chain carries TRBV4-1 and TRBJ2-1, with TRBD2 matching 13 bases. The CDR3 totals 19 residues. V lost 1 base to trimming and J lost 0 bases; unmatched junction nucleotides: 6. From germline, CDR1 is MGHRA and CDR2 YSYEKL. The CDR3 nucleotides are TGCGCCAGCAGCCAAGTCCCGACTAGCGGGAGGCCCTCCTACAATGAGCAGTTCTTC. Translated, it gives CASSQVPTSGRPSYNEQFF.

The CDR3 spells CASRGVNFSWSEQYF. CDR3 coding DNA: TGCGCCAGCAGGGGGGTCAATTTTTCGTGGAGCGAGCAGTACTTC. The chain couples TRBV10-2 to TRBJ2-7; either TRBD1 or TRBD2 may fit D (5 bases each). Looked up from germline, CDR1 is WSHSY and CDR2 is SAAADI. This CDR3 contains 15 residues. Trimming left V 6 bases short and J 6 bases short, with 21 bases between.

Here the CDR3 reads CASSELGGDYEQYF. In DNA form, the CDR3 reads TGTGCCAGCAGTGAACTCGGGGGGGACTACGAGCAGTACTTC. This sequence joins TRBV2 and TRBJ2-7; 8 bases are shared with TRBD2. Trimming took 2 bases from V and 3 from J; bases not matched to a gene: 3. This CDR3 is 14 amino acids long. The germline CDR1 and CDR2 sequences are SNHLY and FYNNEI.

V is TRBV13 and J is TRBJ1-2; D unclear. Deletions cut 4 bases from V and 2 bases from J, with 14 bases between. This CDR3 comprises 15 residues. Per the germline V gene, CDR1 is PRHDT and CDR2 is FYEKMQ (reference sequence). The CDR3, as DNA: TGTGCCAGCAGCTCCCTCCCGGCAGAAAACTATGGCTACACCTTC. Its translation is CASSSLPAENYGYTF.

The rearrangement uses TRBV9 and TRBJ2-5; D remains ambiguous. Gene TRBJ2-7 matches the end of the DNA better, so the J call may be wrong. Germline lookup yields CDR1 SGDLS and CDR2 YYNGEE. This CDR3 is 13 amino acids long. The CDR3 sequence: CASSPPVLPEQYF. CDR3 nucleotide sequence: TGTGCCAGCAGCCCCCCGGTTCTTCCCGAGCAGTACTTC.

J is TRBJ2-3 and V is TRBV2; D possibly corresponds to TRBD1 (5 bases). V gave up 6 bases and J gave up 4 bases, with 8 bases separating them. The CDR3 runs 12 residues. The germline V gene has CDR1 SNHLY and CDR2 FYNNEI. The CDR3 protein is CASRVRADTQYF. The DNA for the CDR3 is TGTGCCAGCAGGGTCAGGGCAGATACGCAGTATTTT.

The V gene is TRBV15, the J gene TRBJ2-1; 7 nucleotides match TRBD2. With V trimmed by 1 base and J by 8 bases, 14 bases remained unmatched. CDR3 length equals 17 residues. CDR1 LNHNV and CDR2 YYDKDF come from the germline V gene (reference sequence). Written as DNA, the CDR3 is TGTGCCACCAGCAGAGCGACCGCGGGAGCGGGTGGTGATGAGCAGTTCTTC. It yields the protein CATSRATAGAGGDEQFF.

The chain employs TRBV19 and TRBJ2-1; D perhaps matches TRBD1 (6 bases). Trimming cost V 6 bases and J 3 bases, with 18 bases left between them. The CDR3 length is 16 residues. Looked up from germline, CDR1 is LNHDA and CDR2 is SQIVND (reference sequence). CDR3 in amino acids: CASSLQGMSYYNEQFF. The CDR3 coding sequence is TGTGCCAGTAGCCTGCAGGGGATGAGTTACTACAATGAGCAGTTCTTC.

Comment on this clone: Other DNA sequences in this sample translate to the same CDR3. The V and J genes are TRBV9 and TRBJ2-6, with D maybe TRBD2 (5 bases). The V gene lost 0 bases and the J gene lost 4 bases, with 8 bases spanning the gap. The CDR3 sequence is 15 residues long. CDR1 and CDR2 (germline): SGDLS, YYNGEE. This chain's CDR3 is CASSVDGVGANVLTF. Written as DNA, the CDR3 is TGTGCCAGCAGCGTAGACGGGGTCGGGGCCAACGTCCTGACTTTC. The complete variable domain, with remaining parts taken from reference TRBV9 and TRBJ2-6, reads DSGVTQTPKHLITATGQRVTLRCSPRSGDLSVYWYQQSLDQGLQFLIQYYNGEERAKGNILERFSAQQFPDLHSELNLSSLELGDSALYFCASSVDGVGANVLTFGAGSRLTVL.

This sequence joins TRBV6-4 and TRBJ1-1, with D unclear. The CDR3 is made up of 13 amino acids. With 0 bases removed from V and 5 bases from J, the gap between germline ends came to 7 bases. CDR1 and CDR2 (germline): MRHNA, SNTAGT. This CDR3 is CASSDSPGTEAFF. CDR3 nucleotide sequence: TGTGCCAGCAGTGACTCGCCGGGAACTGAAGCTTTCTTT.

The J gene is TRBJ1-4, the V gene TRBV7-9; D gene uncertain. V lost 1 base and J lost 6, with 3 bases in between. Germline CDR1 SEHNR, CDR2 FQNEAQ (reference sequence). The CDR3 contains 12 residues. CDR3 bases: TGTGCCAGCAGCTTAGGGGATGAAAAACTGTTTTTT. Translation gives CASSLGDEKLFF. Combining the CDR3 with reference TRBV7-9 and TRBJ1-4 gives the whole variable domain DTGVSQNPRHKITKRGQNVTFRCDPISEHNRLYWYRQTLGQGPEFLTYFQNEAQLEKSRLLSDRFSAERPKGSFSTLEIQRTEQGDSAMYLCASSLGDEKLFFGSGTQLSVL.

On this clone itself: This same CDR3 is encoded by further DNA sequences in the sample. V gene TRBV27 combines with J gene TRBJ1-1; no clear D. The germline CDR1 and CDR2 sequences are MNHEY and SMNVEV (reference sequence). The length of the CDR3 is 13 residues. V lost 3 bases and J lost 2, with 7 bases in between. The DNA of the CDR3 is TGTGCCAGCAGTTTCGGCCAAAACACTGAAGCTTTCTTT. This sequence encodes CASSFGQNTEAFF.

J is TRBJ1-5 and V is TRBV25-1; a possible D gene is TRBD1 (6 bases). This CDR3 spans 16 amino acids. CDR1 and CDR2 (germline): MGHDK, SYGVNS. Trimming took 6 bases from V and 0 from J, leaving 15 bases between them. The CDR3 region is CASRKDSCYSNQPQHF. In DNA form, the CDR3 reads TGTGCCAGCAGAAAGGACAGCTGCTATAGCAATCAGCCCCAGCATTTT.

The V call is TRBV11-2, the J call TRBJ2-1; 8 bases are a match to TRBD2. Looked up from germline, CDR1 is SGHAT and CDR2 is FQNNGV. Germline trimming cut 5 bases from V and 16 bases from J; bases unmatched to any gene: 10. This CDR3 is built from 12 residues. CDR3 region: CASSREGLVIFF. CDR3 nucleotide sequence: TGTGCCAGCAGCCGAGAGGGACTAGTGATTTTCTTC.

The genes are TRBV2 and TRBJ2-1; no clear D. The CDR3 totals 13 residues. Trimming shortened V by 8 bases and J by 4 bases, and 12 bases separated the two germline ends. Germline values: CDR1 SNHLY, CDR2 FYNNEI. The CDR3 DNA is TGTGCCAGCCTCGTAGGGCGTTACAATGAGCAGTTCTTC. Its protein product is CASLVGRYNEQFF.

CDR3 loop: CASSLSRNTEAFF. In DNA, the CDR3 is TGTGCCAGCAGCTTATCGAGGAACACTGAAGCTTTCTTT. The chain joins TRBV7-7 to TRBJ1-1; D unclear. The CDR3 is 13 residues long. The germline V and J ends were trimmed by 2 bases and 1 base, with 5 bases remaining between them. Germline V lookup: CDR1 SSHAT, CDR2 FNYEAQ (reference sequence).

This clone appeared once. The chain carries TRBV9 and TRBJ2-4; 9 nucleotides match TRBD1. This CDR3 has 15 amino acids. V lost 3 bases and J lost 2; bases outside the gene matches: 3. Germline-derived CDR1 and CDR2 are SGDLS and YYNGEE. The CDR3 DNA reads as TGTGCCAGCAGCGCACAGGGGGCTACCAAAAACATTCAGTACTTC. As protein: CASSAQGATKNIQYF.

As to this clone: Other DNA sequences in this sample translate to the same CDR3. V gene TRBV28 combines with J gene TRBJ2-7, with a weak D call TRBD2 (5 bases). Germline loops: CDR1 MDHEN, CDR2 SYDVKM. This CDR3 has 14 residues. V was pared by 6 bases and J by 0 bases, with 12 bases between. CDR3 amino acids: CASSLRLISYEQYF. The CDR3 DNA sequence: TGTGCCAGCAGCCTACGACTAATCTCCTACGAGCAGTACTTC.

The chain has TRBV27 and TRBJ2-3; tentatively, D is TRBD2 (7 bases). There are 16 residues in the CDR3. Per germline, CDR1 MNHEY and CDR2 SMNVEV (reference sequence). V dropped 3 bases and J dropped 2 bases, with 15 bases sitting between them. CDR3 bases: TGTGCCAGCAGTTTGGCGGGGGCTATGATCACAGATACGCAGTATTTT. Translated: CASSLAGAMITDTQYF.

The J gene is TRBJ2-7, the V gene TRBV5-4, with TRBD1 matching over 7 bases. The CDR3 runs 15 residues. The V gene's germline CDR1 is SGHNT and CDR2 YYREEE (reference sequence). V lost 4 bases to trimming and J lost 2 bases; unmatched junction nucleotides: 9. The CDR3, as DNA: TGTGCCAGCAGCCCCACAGGGGCGACAGCCTACGAGCAGTACTTC. This translates into CASSPTGATAYEQYF.

CDR3 sequence (DNA): TGCGCCAGCAGCCAAGACCACGGAGGGGCCTACGAGCAGTACTTC. It yields the protein CASSQDHGGAYEQYF. This chain links TRBV4-1 with TRBJ2-7, with a possible D match to TRBD2 (6 bases). V lost 0 bases and J 2 bases, leaving 11 bases between the germline ends. Germline V gene lookup returns CDR1 MGHRA and CDR2 YSYEKL. The CDR3 is made up of 15 amino acids.

The chain recombines TRBV28 with TRBJ2-1, with 14 positions matching TRBD2. The germline V gene has CDR1 MDHEN and CDR2 SYDVKM. With V trimmed by 4 bases and J by 8 bases, 7 bases remained unmatched. There are 16 residues in the CDR3. DNA for the CDR3: TGTGCCAGCAGTTCCCCGACTAGCGGGAGGGGAGATGAGCAGTTCTTC. Translation: CASSSPTSGRGDEQFF.

The rearrangement links TRBV6-7 to TRBJ2-7; D might be TRBD2 (5 bases). TRBV6-7 is identified as an open reading frame with a role that is uncertain. V gave up 8 bases and J gave up 0 bases, with 20 bases separating them. This CDR3 region has 16 residues. CDR3 in amino acids: CASPLGRHPISYEQYF. The CDR3 DNA reads as TGTGCCAGCCCCTTGGGGAGACATCCGATCTCCTACGAGCAGTACTTC.